Shown below are 20 T cell receptor beta chains from a single sample sequenced in a study of blood T cells in healthy people across ages. A second PCR of 7 to 11 cycles used a sample-barcoded 5' primer and a J-beta primer mix. Each CDR3 protein is one row after TCRdb ran MiXCR on the 5' RACE reads. The sample includes about 1.4 million distinct CDR3 sequences, approximately 59% of them seen just once. Sample: blood. The receptors derive from a man aged 18 to 35 in good health.

The chain uses TRBV5-1 and TRBJ2-7; D gene uncertain. V was trimmed by 0 bases and J by 5 bases, leaving 15 bases between them. The CDR3 length is 15 residues. Germline loops: CDR1 SGHRS, CDR2 YFSETQ. CDR3 sequence: CASSLGVFGSNEQYF. Here the CDR3 DNA reads TGCGCCAGCAGCTTGGGAGTATTTGGGTCTAACGAGCAGTACTTC.

The chain uses TRBV6-6 and TRBJ2-3, with D perhaps TRBD1 (5 bases). With 5 bases removed from V and 0 bases from J, the gap between germline ends came to 15 bases. This CDR3 contains 16 residues. Germline V gene data show CDR1 as MNHNY and CDR2 as SVGAGI (reference sequence). CDR3 loop: CASSTLGQKSTDTQYF. The CDR3 coding sequence is TGTGCCAGCAGTACTCTGGGGCAGAAGAGCACAGATACGCAGTATTTT.

This clonotype was seen just once. The CDR3 protein is CSAMTSGRAYFNNEQFF. CDR3 sequence (DNA): TGCAGTGCTATGACTAGCGGGAGGGCCTATTTCAACAATGAGCAGTTCTTC. The chain carries TRBV20-1 and TRBJ2-1; 14 positions agree with TRBD2. The CDR3 contains 17 residues. Trimming removed 4 bases from V and 5 bases from J; junction bases left unmatched: 10. The germline V gene has CDR1 DFQATT and CDR2 SNEGSKA (reference sequence).

This clonotype was seen only a few times. This chain links TRBV4-1 with TRBJ2-3; D gene uncertain. V lost 1 base and J 12 bases, leaving 14 bases between the germline ends. This CDR3 contains 13 residues. The germline gives CDR1 MGHRA, CDR2 YSYEKL. This CDR3 is CASSQVPPVRQYF. Here the CDR3 DNA reads TGCGCCAGCAGCCAAGTTCCCCCAGTACGCCAGTATTTT.

The chain combines TRBV7-9 with TRBJ2-1; 9 bases map to TRBD2. CDR1 and CDR2 from the germline V gene are SEHNR and FQNEAQ (reference sequence). CDR3 length: 13 amino acids. Unmatched junction bases numbered 5, after V lost 8 bases and J lost 6 bases. This CDR3 is CASWAGGVNEQFF. The CDR3 DNA reads TGTGCCAGCTGGGCGGGAGGGGTCAATGAGCAGTTCTTC.

This clonotype was found a few times. The rearrangement joins TRBV12-3 or TRBV12-4 to TRBJ2-7; no reliable D call. Trimming took off 3 bases at V and 2 bases at J, with 8 bases between the two ends. The CDR3 contains 13 residues. In DNA form, the CDR3 reads TGTGCCAGCAGTTTTGATGTGACCTACGAGCAGTACTTC. Translation gives CASSFDVTYEQYF.

V usage is TRBV29-1 and J usage is TRBJ2-7, with 11 bases that match TRBD1. V lost 4 bases to trimming and J lost 5 bases; unmatched junction nucleotides: 10. Germline CDR1 and CDR2: SQVTM and ANQGSEA. This CDR3 has 15 residues. The chain's CDR3 is CSVAWEDRGQDEQYF. CDR3 sequence (DNA): TGCAGCGTTGCTTGGGAGGACAGGGGGCAAGACGAGCAGTACTTC.

This chain links TRBV5-1 with TRBJ2-1; 8 bases are shared with TRBD1. Germline V gene lookup returns CDR1 SGHRS and CDR2 YFSETQ. With 2 bases clipped from V and 6 bases from J, the junction kept 7 bases outside the gene matches. This CDR3 is 15 amino acids long. Written as DNA, the CDR3 is TGCGCCAGCAGCTTCTCAGGGGGCCCAGCCAATGAGCAGTTCTTC. Encoded protein: CASSFSGGPANEQFF.

V is TRBV29-1 and J is TRBJ2-7, with D possibly being TRBD1 (5 bases). Germline-derived CDR1 and CDR2 are SQVTM and ANQGSEA. V gave up 0 bases and J gave up 5 bases, with 11 bases separating them. CDR3 length: 13 residues. CDR3 sequence: CSVEDRGLDEQYF. Here the CDR3 DNA reads TGCAGCGTTGAAGATAGGGGTTTGGACGAGCAGTACTTC.

V usage is TRBV9 and J usage is TRBJ1-1; TRBD1 matches at 9 bases. With 2 bases clipped from V and 0 bases from J, the junction kept 5 bases outside the gene matches. From germline, CDR1 is SGDLS and CDR2 YYNGEE. The CDR3 sequence is 16 residues long. The CDR3 coding sequence is TGTGCCAGCAGCGTGTTCGGGACAGGGATGAACACTGAAGCTTTCTTT. Amino acid sequence: CASSVFGTGMNTEAFF.

This chain joins TRBV7-2 and TRBJ2-7; D possibly corresponds to TRBD2 (6 bases). Germline V lookup: CDR1 SGHTA, CDR2 FQGNSA. Trimming took off 5 bases at V and 6 bases at J, with 14 bases between the two ends. The CDR3 runs 13 residues. CDR3 DNA sequence: TGTGCCAGCAGCCCCCTGGACTATCGCGAGCAGTACTTC. Protein: CASSPLDYREQYF.

This clonotype has just a few counts. The chain employs TRBV25-1 and TRBJ1-2; 7 positions match TRBD1. CDR1 and CDR2 (germline): MGHDK, SYGVNS. This CDR3 has 13 amino acids. V lost 7 bases to trimming and J lost 7 bases; unmatched junction nucleotides: 9. This CDR3 reads CASTGVRQGGYTF. For the CDR3, the DNA is TGTGCCAGCACCGGGGTCCGACAGGGTGGCTACACCTTC.

The V and J genes are TRBV12-3 or TRBV12-4 and TRBJ2-1, with D hard to call. V was trimmed by 3 bases and J by 4 bases, leaving 4 bases between them. This CDR3 region has 12 residues. The CDR3 nucleotides read TGTGCCAGCAGTTTCGAGTACAATGAGCAGTTCTTC. Translation gives CASSFEYNEQFF.

The genes are TRBV6-6 and TRBJ1-2; D is uncertain. Germline values: CDR1 MNHNY, CDR2 SVGAGI (reference sequence). Trimming cost V 6 bases and J 6 bases, with 17 bases left between them. CDR3 length equals 14 residues. CDR3 DNA sequence: TGTGCCAGCAGGCTTAACAGCGAACTGGATGGCTACACCTTC. Amino acids: CASRLNSELDGYTF.

The chain has TRBV11-2 and TRBJ2-5; D perhaps matches TRBD1 (6 bases). Germline CDR1 reads SGHAT; CDR2 reads FQNNGV. V was trimmed by 3 bases and J by 2 bases, leaving 10 bases between them. The CDR3 consists of 14 residues. This CDR3 reads CASSFVQGQETQYF. For the CDR3, the DNA is TGTGCCAGCAGCTTCGTACAGGGACAAGAGACCCAGTACTTC. Full variable domain (remainder filled in from reference TRBV11-2 and TRBJ2-5): EAGVAQSPRYKIIEKRQSVAFWCNPISGHATLYWYQQILGQGPKLLIQFQNNGVVDDSQLPKDRFSAERLKGVDSTLKIQPAKLEDSAVYLCASSFVQGQETQYFGPGTRLLVL.

The V gene is TRBV7-9, the J gene TRBJ2-1; 7 bases agree with TRBD2. The CDR3 is 16 residues long. After removal of 0 bases from V and 6 bases from J, the junction contained 8 bases not matched to a gene. Looked up from germline, CDR1 is SEHNR and CDR2 is FQNEAQ (reference sequence). The chain's CDR3 is CASSLAKRDPSNEQFF. In nucleotides, the CDR3 is TGTGCCAGCAGCTTAGCGAAGCGGGACCCATCCAATGAGCAGTTCTTC.

This clonotype was seen repeatedly, ten times or more. This chain joins TRBV28 and TRBJ1-4; D uncertain. The ends were cut back, 2 bases at V and 15 bases at J, with 16 bases in the middle. Germline V lookup: CDR1 MDHEN, CDR2 SYDVKM. The CDR3 is made up of 13 amino acids. CDR3 DNA sequence: TGTGCCAGCAGTTTACCGAACGAAAAAAGGGTGTTTTTT. Its protein is CASSLPNEKRVFF. Based on the CDR3 plus reference TRBV28 and TRBJ1-4, the full variable domain is DVKVTQSSRYLVKRTGEKVFLECVQDMDHENMFWYRQDPGLGLRLIYFSYDVKMKEKGDIPEGYSVSREKKERFSLILESASTNQTSMYLCASSLPNEKRVFFGSGTQLSVL.

Regarding this clonotype: No conserved phenylalanine or tryptophan is present at the end of the CDR3, so a read error is the likely explanation. V is TRBV20-1 and J is TRBJ2-1; TRBD2 matches 12 bases. CDR3 length equals 14 residues. The germline V gene encodes CDR1 DFQATT and CDR2 SNEGSKA (reference sequence). V gave up 8 bases and J gave up 3 bases; unmatched junction bases: 5. The DNA for the CDR3 is TGCAGTCCCCGACTAGCGGGAGACTACAATGAGCAGTTCGTC. Translation: CSPRLAGDYNEQFV.

The DNA of the CDR3 is TGCGCCAGCAGCCATGGCAGGTCCAGGGCCTACGAGCAGTACTTC. It specifies CASSHGRSRAYEQYF. The J gene is TRBJ2-7, the V gene TRBV4-3, with D possibly TRBD1 on 5 matching bases. This CDR3 has 15 amino acids. The germline V gene encodes CDR1 LGHNA and CDR2 YSLEER. Trimming took 3 bases from V and 2 from J, leaving 14 bases between them.

This clonotype was detected once. V gene TRBV9 combines with J gene TRBJ1-2; TRBD1 is a possible D gene (6 bases). V dropped 0 bases and J dropped 6 bases, with 9 bases sitting between them. The CDR3 spans 13 residues. Germline lookup yields CDR1 SGDLS and CDR2 YYNGEE. CDR3 DNA sequence: TGTGCCAGCAGCGTAGGGTCAGGGGATGGCTACACCTTC. Protein sequence: CASSVGSGDGYTF.